What follows describes a single T cell receptor beta chain. Its matching antigen is unknown. The sample comes from a study of cytomegalovirus exposure and HLA in healthy donors. Findings and limits, study-wide: The likely explanation for a cluster of highly shared sequence variants was sequencing artifact.

Germline lookup yields CDR1 KGHSH and CDR2 LQKENI. J was trimmed by 0 bases and V by 5 bases; bases with no gene match: 7. There are 15 residues in the CDR3. The PCR made use of 60 Vbeta and 13 Jbeta primers. The data were produced by immunoSEQ multiplex PCR, yet TCRdb's version contains in-frame clones alone and is incomplete. The sample lists 110,000 to 150,000 clones, approximately 80% occurring once. The sequence came from a middle-aged woman in good health and CMV-seropositive. The sequenced material came from PBMCs. This chain uses TRBV18 with TRBJ2-7; 7 bases agree with TRBD2. This CDR3 is CASSSSRGSSYEQYF. As DNA, the CDR3 is TGTGCCAGCTCATCCTCACGCGGGAGCTCCTACGAGCAGTACTTC.